These T cell receptor beta chains were read from a single sample in a study of T cells in Graves' hyperthyroidism and ophthalmopathy. TCRdb re-analysed the multiplex PCR reads in MiXCR, keeping a single row per CDR3 protein. The sample holds 650,000 to 750,000 distinct CDR3 sequences, 14% seen once. The material sequenced was blood. These receptors originate from a woman younger than 35 with Graves' hyperthyroidism. Each CDR3 is given with its conserved first and last residue. The order of the fields is D gene, J gene, V gene, clone size, CDR3 DNA, CDR3 protein. A D gene is named only where the DNA matches it firmly. Rows give clone size only sometimes, using once, few, many, or a class for an expanded clone.

D: -; J: TRBJ2-2; V: TRBV11-2; size: many; DNA: TGTGCCAGCAGCCCTCAAGGGTTACGCTTCGATAGCACCGGGGAGCTGTTTTTT; CDR3: CASSPQGLRFDSTGELFF
D: -; J: TRBJ1-2; V: TRBV15; size: few; DNA: TGTGCCACCAGCAGAGGGGCCGGGGGGCCCAACTATGGCTACACCTTC; CDR3: CATSRGAGGPNYGYTF
D: TRBD2; J: TRBJ2-1; V: TRBV20-1; size: -; DNA: TGCAGTGCTACACCGGGACTAGCGGATCTCAATGAGCAGTTCTTC; CDR3: CSATPGLADLNEQFF
D: TRBD1; J: TRBJ1-3; V: TRBV4-1; size: few; DNA: TGCGCCAGCAGCCACCGGGGACAGGAGTTCGGAAACACCATATATTTT; CDR3: CASSHRGQEFGNTIYF
D: -; J: TRBJ2-7; V: TRBV27; size: -; DNA: TGTGCCAGCAGTTATGCACAGTCCTACGAGCAGTACTTC; CDR3: CASSYAQSYEQYF
D: TRBD1; J: TRBJ1-6; V: TRBV27; size: few; DNA: TGTGCCAGCAGTCCCGGACAGGGCCATAATTCACCCCTCCACTTT; CDR3: CASSPGQGHNSPLHF
D: -; J: TRBJ2-7; V: TRBV30; size: many; DNA: TGTGCCAGCTTCCGGGACACTGCCTACGAGCAGTACTTC; CDR3: CASFRDTAYEQYF
D: -; J: TRBJ1-6; V: TRBV15; size: -; DNA: TGTGCCACCAGCAGAGATTGGCAGGAATCCGGATCACCCCTCCACTTT; CDR3: CATSRDWQESGSPLHF
D: TRBD2; J: TRBJ2-1; V: TRBV7-2; size: few; DNA: TGTGCCAGCAGCTTAGCGCGGGAGGGCCCGAATGAGCAGTTCTTC; CDR3: CASSLAREGPNEQFF
D: TRBD2; J: TRBJ2-5; V: TRBV6-5; size: many; DNA: TGTGCCAGCAGTTACGCTTCCCTAGCGGCGTACCAAGAGACCCAGTACTTC; CDR3: CASSYASLAAYQETQYF
D: TRBD2; J: TRBJ2-7; V: TRBV12-5; size: -; DNA: TGTGCTAGTGGTTTGCCCGCTAGCGGGTCAACCTACGAGCAGTACTTC; CDR3: CASGLPASGSTYEQYF
D: -; J: TRBJ2-1; V: TRBV30; size: few; DNA: TGTGCCTGGGGACCGGGACCCCAGTTCTTC; CDR3: CAWGPGPQFF
D: TRBD2; J: TRBJ2-1; V: TRBV6-2/TRBV6-3; size: few; DNA: TGTGCCAGCAGGCGACCGGGACTAGCGGGAAGATTGAGCAATGAGCAGTTCTTC; CDR3: CASRRPGLAGRLSNEQFF
D: -; J: TRBJ2-5; V: TRBV6-2/TRBV6-3; size: many; DNA: TGTGCCAGCCTCCCATCGTCCCCTCGAGAGACCCAGTACTTC; CDR3: CASLPSSPRETQYF
D: -; J: TRBJ2-1; V: TRBV18; size: many; DNA: TGTGCCAGCTCACCTCGAGGATACAATGAGCAGTTCTTC; CDR3: CASSPRGYNEQFF
D: -; J: TRBJ1-5; V: TRBV30; size: -; DNA: TGTGCCTGGAGTGTATCTAAATGGGTAGGGAGCAATCAGCCCCAGCATTTT; CDR3: CAWSVSKWVGSNQPQHF
D: -; J: TRBJ2-7; V: TRBV7-2; size: many; DNA: TGTGCCAGCAGCTTCCTAGCTCTGGGGTTCGGGAACTACGAGCAGTACTTC; CDR3: CASSFLALGFGNYEQYF
D: TRBD1; J: TRBJ1-2; V: TRBV6-2/TRBV6-3; size: -; DNA: TGTGCCAGCAGTTCTGGACAGGGGGTAGGCGGCTACACCTTC; CDR3: CASSSGQGVGGYTF
D: -; J: TRBJ2-7; V: TRBV27; size: many; DNA: TGTGCCAGCAGTTTAGAGGGGGGCTACCTGAGGATTTACGAGCAGTACTTC; CDR3: CASSLEGGYLRIYEQYF
D: TRBD1; J: TRBJ2-7; V: TRBV20-1; size: few; DNA: TGCAGTTTTAAGGGACAGGCCTCCTACGAGCAGTACTTC; CDR3: CSFKGQASYEQYF